This T cell receptor beta chain was retrieved from a study of OX40 agonist ivuxolimab in advanced cancers. With regard to the full study: Ivuxolimab, which targeted the costimulatory receptor OX40 (CD134), was an agonistic, fully human IgG2 monoclonal antibody. Intravenous ivuxolimab was administered to patients every 2 weeks at six dose levels: 0.01, 0.1, 0.3, 1.5, 3 and 10 mg/kg. Among the 50 to 55 dose-escalation patients, around 19 had hepatocellular carcinoma, about 15 melanoma, 9 renal cell carcinoma and 9 head and neck cancer. In the dose-escalation cohort, approximately 80% of patients were male, and the mean age was 60 years with a range of roughly 23 to 79. Prior anti-PD-1, anti-PD-L1 or anti-CTLA-4 therapy was permitted, and 30% to 45% of dose-escalation patients had received checkpoint inhibitors. Three dose-escalation patients achieved partial responses, one with hepatocellular carcinoma and two with cutaneous melanoma. The point of sequencing TCRbeta in the periphery was to test whether ivuxolimab changed TCR sequence diversity and drove clonal T-cell expansion. The paper covers the monotherapy dose-escalation part of the phase I ivuxolimab trial, which included N of about 50 patients.

Regarding this clone: Its specific antigen is unknown. The record has no base qualities; no much larger clone is one base away.

Study-level results and caveats: Antigen specificity was not determined for the clonally expanded peripheral T cells. After ivuxolimab, more expanded clones were found on average in CD8+ T cells than in CD4+ T cells. At doses from 0.1 to 3.0 mg/kg, clonal expansion was seen in both CD4+ and CD8+ blood T cells between baseline and week 6. Low levels of normalized T-cell clonal expansion were also seen in some patients who did not respond. Partial responders in the 0.1-3.0 mg/kg groups had among the lowest normalized peripheral clonal expansion, especially among CD8+ T cells.

Patients with a history of autoimmune disease or receiving systemic immunosuppression were excluded from the trial. Peripheral blood for TCR sequencing was collected from all dose cohorts at baseline, on cycle 4 day 1, and on cycle 7 day 1. The samples were drawn from a first-in-human, open-label, multicenter phase I dose-escalation trial of ivuxolimab. The trial enrolled adults with locally advanced or metastatic head and neck squamous cell, hepatocellular, melanoma or renal cell carcinoma. Before TCR sequencing, CD4+ T cells and CD8+ T cells from peripheral blood were sorted into separate populations. Genomic DNA was extracted from sorted cells for sequencing of the TCRbeta CDR3 region. The immunoSEQ Assay was used to sequence the TCRbeta CDR3 regions. TCRdb limited this immuneACCESS table to in-frame rearrangements with V and J called. A share of clones is missing; checked studies link under half to unresolved V genes, and the rest is unexplained. Here the sample has about 89,000 clones; 70% to 90% occur a single time. About 0.31% of the sample rests with the top ten.

The CDR3 spans 14 residues, from the cysteine through the phenylalanine. The sequence is cut down to CDR3 DNA, 42 bases in frame from base 1. V is shortened by 7 bases, J by 1 base, and the region joining them spans 13 bases. Reading the germline V gene gives CDR1 MNHNS and CDR2 SASEGT. The source is an adult with an advanced solid tumor such as melanoma, head and neck, liver or kidney cancer. Recombination joined TRBV6-1 with TRBJ1-1, with the D gene call left open. Sequencing used CD4+ or CD8+ T cells sorted from blood, obtained in a trial of the OX40 agonist ivuxolimab. The CDR3 region has the sequence CASTSPKANTEAFF. The nucleotide sequence reads TGTGCCAGCACGTCTCCAAAGGCGAACACTGAAGCTTTCTTT.